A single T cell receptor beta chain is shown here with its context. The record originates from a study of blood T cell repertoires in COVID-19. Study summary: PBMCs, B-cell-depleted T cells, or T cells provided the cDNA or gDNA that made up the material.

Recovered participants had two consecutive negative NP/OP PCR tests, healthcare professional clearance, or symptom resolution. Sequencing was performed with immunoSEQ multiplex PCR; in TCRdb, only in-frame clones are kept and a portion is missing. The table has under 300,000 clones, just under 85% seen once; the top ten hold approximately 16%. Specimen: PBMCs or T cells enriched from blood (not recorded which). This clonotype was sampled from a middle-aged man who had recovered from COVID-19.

The CDR3 spells CASSSVDSNTEAFF. CDR3 coding DNA: TGTGCCAGCAGTTCAGTTGACAGTAACACTGAAGCTTTCTTT. This chain links TRBV27 with TRBJ1-1, with D maybe TRBD1 (5 bases). Germline V gene sequence: CDR1 MNHEY, CDR2 SMNVEV (reference sequence). The CDR3 has 14 amino acids. V was trimmed by 4 bases and J by 2 bases, leaving 11 bases between them.